This T cell receptor (beta chain) was documented in a study of cytomegalovirus exposure and HLA in healthy donors. PCR amplification relied on 60 Vbeta primers (plus 13 Jbeta primers). Assay used: immunoSEQ multiplex PCR; TCRdb lists only in-frame clones, some missing. The data hold around 100,000 clones, with about four fifths observed a single time. This CDR3 is 15 amino acids long. Germline V gene sequence: CDR1 SGHRS, CDR2 YFSETQ. J lost 6 bases, V lost 0 bases, and 6 bases had no gene match. This chain joins TRBV5-1 and TRBJ2-1; 7 nucleotides match TRBD2. The sample taken for sequencing was PBMCs. The source of this sequence is a woman younger than 30 in good health and CMV-seronegative. CDR3 protein: CASSLGPTSRNEQFF. For the CDR3, the DNA is TGCGCCAGCAGCTTGGGGCCGACTAGCCGCAATGAGCAGTTCTTC.